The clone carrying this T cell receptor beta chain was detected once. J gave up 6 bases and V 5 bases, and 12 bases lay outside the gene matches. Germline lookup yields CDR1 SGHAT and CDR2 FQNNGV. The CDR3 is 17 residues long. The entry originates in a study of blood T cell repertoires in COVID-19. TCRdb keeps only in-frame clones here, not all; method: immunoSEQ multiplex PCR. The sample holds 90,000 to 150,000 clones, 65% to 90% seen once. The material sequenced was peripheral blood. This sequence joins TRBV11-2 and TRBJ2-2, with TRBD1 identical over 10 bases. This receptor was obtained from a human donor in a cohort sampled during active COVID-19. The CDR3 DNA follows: TGTGCCAGCAGCAGCCTGTCGAGACAGGGGGCCCCCGGGGAGCTGTTTTTT. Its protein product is CASSSLSRQGAPGELFF.